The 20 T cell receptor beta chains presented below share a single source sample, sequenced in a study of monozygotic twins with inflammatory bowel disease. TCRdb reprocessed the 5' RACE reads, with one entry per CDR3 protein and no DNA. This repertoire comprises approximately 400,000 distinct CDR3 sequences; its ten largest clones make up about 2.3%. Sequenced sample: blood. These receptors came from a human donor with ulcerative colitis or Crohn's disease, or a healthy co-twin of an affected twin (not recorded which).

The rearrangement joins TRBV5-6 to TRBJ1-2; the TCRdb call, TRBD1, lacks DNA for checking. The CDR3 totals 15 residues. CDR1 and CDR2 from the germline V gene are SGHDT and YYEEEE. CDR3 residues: CASSSSLTGNYGYTF.

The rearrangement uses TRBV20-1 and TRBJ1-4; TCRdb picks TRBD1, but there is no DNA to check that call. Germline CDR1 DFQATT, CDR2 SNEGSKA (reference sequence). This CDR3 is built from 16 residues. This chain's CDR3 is CSARGQSSRFNEKLFF.

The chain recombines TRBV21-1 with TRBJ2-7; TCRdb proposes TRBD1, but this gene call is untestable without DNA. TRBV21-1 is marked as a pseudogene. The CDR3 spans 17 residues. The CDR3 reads CASSKGGGQGTSREQYF.

The CDR3 region is CSARIWNEQFF. This chain connects TRBV20-1 to TRBJ2-1. Germline assignment: CDR1 DFQATT and CDR2 SNEGSKA (reference sequence). CDR3 length: 11 amino acids.

CDR3 region: CSTSGSGAGGSYNEQFF. V gene TRBV20-1 combines with J gene TRBJ2-1; there is no DNA to check the TCRdb D call of TRBD2. From germline, CDR1 is DFQATT and CDR2 SNEGSKA (reference sequence). The CDR3 spans 17 residues.

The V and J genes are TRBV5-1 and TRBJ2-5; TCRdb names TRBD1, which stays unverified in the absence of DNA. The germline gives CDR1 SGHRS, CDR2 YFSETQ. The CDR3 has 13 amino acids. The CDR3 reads CASSLGLGATQYF.

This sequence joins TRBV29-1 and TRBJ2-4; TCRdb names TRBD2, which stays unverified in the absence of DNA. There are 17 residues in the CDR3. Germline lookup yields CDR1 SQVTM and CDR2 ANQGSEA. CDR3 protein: CSVHTPRREGDLNIQYF.

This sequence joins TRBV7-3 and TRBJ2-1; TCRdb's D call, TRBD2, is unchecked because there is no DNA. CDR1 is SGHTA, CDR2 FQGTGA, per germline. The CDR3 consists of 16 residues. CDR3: CASSSDFGGSNNEQFF.

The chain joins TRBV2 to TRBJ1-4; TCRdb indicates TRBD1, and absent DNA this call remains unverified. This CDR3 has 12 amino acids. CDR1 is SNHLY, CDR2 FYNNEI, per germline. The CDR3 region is CASKQGNEKLFF. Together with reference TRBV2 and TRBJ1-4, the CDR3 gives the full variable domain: EPEVTQTPSHQVTQMGQEVILRCVPISNHLYFYWYRQILGQKVEFLVSFYNNEISEKSEIFDDQFSVERPDGSNFTLKIRSTKLEDSAMYFCASKQGNEKLFFGSGTQLSVL.

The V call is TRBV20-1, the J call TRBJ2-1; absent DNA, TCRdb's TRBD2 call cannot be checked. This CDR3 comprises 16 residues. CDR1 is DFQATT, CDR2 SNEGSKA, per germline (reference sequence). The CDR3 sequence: CSARRSASGKYNEQFF.

This CDR3 is CASTDRRQPQHF. The chain recombines TRBV19 with TRBJ1-5. The CDR3 is made up of 12 amino acids. Germline CDR1 LNHDA, CDR2 SQIVND (reference sequence).

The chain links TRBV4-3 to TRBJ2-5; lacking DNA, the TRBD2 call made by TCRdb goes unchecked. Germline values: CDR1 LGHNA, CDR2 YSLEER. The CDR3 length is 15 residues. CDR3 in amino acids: CASSQDRSGSMTQYF.

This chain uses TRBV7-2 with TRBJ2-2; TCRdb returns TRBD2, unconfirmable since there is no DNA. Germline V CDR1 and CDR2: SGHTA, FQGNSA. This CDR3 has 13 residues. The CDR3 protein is CASSRGWTGELFF.

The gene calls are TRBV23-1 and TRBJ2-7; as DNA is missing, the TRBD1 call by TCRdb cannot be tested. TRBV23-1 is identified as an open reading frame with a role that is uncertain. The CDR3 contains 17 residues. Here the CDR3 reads CASSQLVPGRFFYEQYF.

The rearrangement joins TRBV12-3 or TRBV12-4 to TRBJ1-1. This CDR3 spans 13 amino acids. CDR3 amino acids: CASSLERTTEAFF.

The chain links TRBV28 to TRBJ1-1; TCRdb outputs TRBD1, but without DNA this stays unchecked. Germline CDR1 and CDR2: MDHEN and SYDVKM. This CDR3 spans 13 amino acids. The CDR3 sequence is CASRGGGNTEAFF.

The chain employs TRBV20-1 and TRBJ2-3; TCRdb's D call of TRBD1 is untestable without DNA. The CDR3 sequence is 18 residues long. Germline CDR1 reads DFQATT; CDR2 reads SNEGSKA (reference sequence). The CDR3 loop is CSARDEGARSWVADTQYF.

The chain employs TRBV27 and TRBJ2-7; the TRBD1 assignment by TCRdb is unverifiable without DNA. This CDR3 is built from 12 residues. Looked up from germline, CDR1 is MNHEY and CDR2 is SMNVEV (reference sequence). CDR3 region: CASSFMGAEQYF.

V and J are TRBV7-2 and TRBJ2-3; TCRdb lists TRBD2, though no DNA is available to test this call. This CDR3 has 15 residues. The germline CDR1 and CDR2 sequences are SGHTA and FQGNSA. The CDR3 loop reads CASSLGARDTDTQYF.

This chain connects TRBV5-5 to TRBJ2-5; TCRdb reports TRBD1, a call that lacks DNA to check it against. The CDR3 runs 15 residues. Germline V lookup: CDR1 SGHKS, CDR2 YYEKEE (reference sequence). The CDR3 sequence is CASSLGWGPQETQYF.